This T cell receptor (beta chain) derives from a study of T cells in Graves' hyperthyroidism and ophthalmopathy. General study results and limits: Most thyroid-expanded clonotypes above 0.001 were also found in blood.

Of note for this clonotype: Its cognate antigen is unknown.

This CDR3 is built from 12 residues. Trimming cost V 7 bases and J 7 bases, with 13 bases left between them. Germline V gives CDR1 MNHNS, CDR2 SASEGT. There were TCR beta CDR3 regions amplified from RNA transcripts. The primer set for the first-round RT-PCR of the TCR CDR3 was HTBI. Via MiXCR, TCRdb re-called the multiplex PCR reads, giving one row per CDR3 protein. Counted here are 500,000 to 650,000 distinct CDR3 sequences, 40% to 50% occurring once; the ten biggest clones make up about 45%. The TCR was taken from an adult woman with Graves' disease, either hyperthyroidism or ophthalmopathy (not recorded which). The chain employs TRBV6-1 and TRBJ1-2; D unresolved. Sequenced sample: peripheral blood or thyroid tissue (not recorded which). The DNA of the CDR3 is TGTGCCAGCACTCTACAGATGAGTGGCTACACCTTC. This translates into CASTLQMSGYTF.